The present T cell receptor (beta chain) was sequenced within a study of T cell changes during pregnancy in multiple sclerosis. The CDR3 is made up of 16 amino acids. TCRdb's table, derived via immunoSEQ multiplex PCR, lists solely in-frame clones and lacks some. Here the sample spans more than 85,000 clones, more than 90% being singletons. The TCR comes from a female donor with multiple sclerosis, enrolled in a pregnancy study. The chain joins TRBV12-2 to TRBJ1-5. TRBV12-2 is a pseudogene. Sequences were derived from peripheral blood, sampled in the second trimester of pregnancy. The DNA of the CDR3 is TGTGCAAGTCGCTTACCCCCGGGGGAGTTCAATCAGCCCCAGCATTTT. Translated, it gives CASRLPPGEFNQPQHF.